These T cell receptor beta chains were read from a single sample in a study of a mutant IDH1 vaccine in newly diagnosed glioma. Repertoires were generated with immunoSEQ multiplex PCR, while TCRdb's copy carries only in-frame clones and drops some. This table has about 34,000 clones, about three quarters appearing once. Sequenced here: peripheral blood mononuclear cells (PBMCs), sampled from a glioma patient treated with radiotherapy, temozolomide or both. The receptor set was obtained from a man aged 50 or older with glioma. Some clones in this sample may be carry-over from other donors' samples. CDR3s include the opening cysteine and the closing phenylalanine or tryptophan. Fields, in order: clone size, D gene, V gene, J gene, CDR3 DNA, CDR3 protein. A D gene is named only where the DNA matches it firmly. Size is stated for part of the rows, as once, few or many counts, or as a class when the clone is expanded.

clone_size: NA
d_call: NA
v_call: TRBV2
j_call: TRBJ2-1
cdr3_nt: TGTGCCAGCAGGAGGATCAAGGCGGGCAATGAGCAGTTCTTC
cdr3_aa: CASRRIKAGNEQFF

clone_size: NA
d_call: TRBD1
v_call: TRBV5-4
j_call: TRBJ2-5
cdr3_nt: TGTGCCAGCAGCTTAATCTTCCCAGGGGGTGAGACCCAGTACTTC
cdr3_aa: CASSLIFPGGETQYF

clone_size: NA
d_call: TRBD1
v_call: TRBV10-3
j_call: TRBJ1-1
cdr3_nt: TGTGCCATCTGGGGGGGACAGCCGAGGGTGGCTTTCTTT
cdr3_aa: CAIWGGQPRVAFF

clone_size: NA
d_call: NA
v_call: TRBV7-2
j_call: TRBJ1-2
cdr3_nt: TGTGCCAGCACAGAAGACAGGAAATATGGCTACACCTTC
cdr3_aa: CASTEDRKYGYTF

clone_size: few
d_call: NA
v_call: TRBV6-1
j_call: TRBJ1-5
cdr3_nt: TGTGCCAGCAGGGCGACTGGAAATCAGCCCCAGCATTTT
cdr3_aa: CASRATGNQPQHF

clone_size: NA
d_call: NA
v_call: TRBV23-1
j_call: TRBJ2-3
cdr3_nt: TGCGCCAGCAGTTGGGCGGGTGAGGGAGTAGATACGCAGTATTTT
cdr3_aa: CASSWAGEGVDTQYF

clone_size: few
d_call: NA
v_call: TRBV19
j_call: TRBJ1-6
cdr3_nt: TGTGCCAGTAGTACTCCCGGGACCCATTTCACCCTCCACTTT
cdr3_aa: CASSTPGTHFTLHF

clone_size: NA
d_call: NA
v_call: TRBV6-6
j_call: TRBJ2-7
cdr3_nt: TGTGCCAGCAGCCCTCGAGGGAGAACCTACGAGCAGTACTTC
cdr3_aa: CASSPRGRTYEQYF

clone_size: once
d_call: TRBD1
v_call: TRBV5-5
j_call: TRBJ2-2
cdr3_nt: TGTGCCAGCAGCGGGGGACAGGGTCCGAACACCGGGGAGCTGTTTTTT
cdr3_aa: CASSGGQGPNTGELFF

clone_size: few
d_call: NA
v_call: TRBV7-2
j_call: TRBJ2-7
cdr3_nt: TGTGCCAGCAGCTCCGGGACCATGGCCTACGAGCAGTACTTC
cdr3_aa: CASSSGTMAYEQYF

clone_size: NA
d_call: NA
v_call: TRBV7-6
j_call: TRBJ2-7
cdr3_nt: TGTGCCAGCAGCTCCCCCCGGAGTACCTCCTACGAGCAGTACTTC
cdr3_aa: CASSSPRSTSYEQYF

clone_size: NA
d_call: TRBD1
v_call: TRBV4-2
j_call: TRBJ2-3
cdr3_nt: TGTGCCAGCAGCCAAGGGACAGGGGGCGCAGATACGCAGTATTTT
cdr3_aa: CASSQGTGGADTQYF

clone_size: few
d_call: NA
v_call: TRBV7-9
j_call: TRBJ1-1
cdr3_nt: TGTGCCAGCAGCCAGGGACCGGGGAGGAACACTGAAGCTTTCTTT
cdr3_aa: CASSQGPGRNTEAFF

clone_size: NA
d_call: NA
v_call: TRBV2
j_call: TRBJ1-3
cdr3_nt: TGTGCCAGCAGTGAAGGGCCAGGGGATGGGTACGGAAACACCATATATTTT
cdr3_aa: CASSEGPGDGYGNTIYF

clone_size: NA
d_call: NA
v_call: TRBV6-6
j_call: TRBJ2-1
cdr3_nt: TGTGCCAGCAGTTCCCGAGAAGGGGGTGGGGAGCAGTTCTTC
cdr3_aa: CASSSREGGGEQFF

clone_size: NA
d_call: TRBD2
v_call: TRBV7-8
j_call: TRBJ2-5
cdr3_nt: TGTGCCAGCAGACCGGGAGGGGAGAGTGAGACCCAGTACTTC
cdr3_aa: CASRPGGESETQYF

clone_size: few
d_call: NA
v_call: TRBV19
j_call: TRBJ2-7
cdr3_nt: TGTGCCAGTAGGTGGACAGGGAGGGGCGAGCAGTACTTC
cdr3_aa: CASRWTGRGEQYF

clone_size: NA
d_call: TRBD1
v_call: TRBV19
j_call: TRBJ2-1
cdr3_nt: TGTGCCAGTCAACGGGACAGGGAAAGGATCAGGTTGTTCTTC
cdr3_aa: CASQRDRERIRLFF

clone_size: NA
d_call: NA
v_call: TRBV5-4
j_call: TRBJ2-7
cdr3_nt: TGTGCCAGCAGCTCCGGACGGGCCTACGAGCAGTACTTC
cdr3_aa: CASSSGRAYEQYF

clone_size: NA
d_call: TRBD1
v_call: TRBV2
j_call: TRBJ2-5
cdr3_nt: TGTGCCAGCAGAACAGGGGCCCTCCAAGAGACCCAGTACTTC
cdr3_aa: CASRTGALQETQYF

clone_size: NA
d_call: NA
v_call: TRBV7-2
j_call: TRBJ2-2
cdr3_nt: TGTGCCAGCAGCTACGATAGCGTCACCGGGGAGCTGTTTTTT
cdr3_aa: CASSYDSVTGELFF

clone_size: NA
d_call: NA
v_call: TRBV2
j_call: TRBJ1-6
cdr3_nt: TGTGCCAGCAGTGAGGGCCGGAGTTCACCCCTCCACTTT
cdr3_aa: CASSEGRSSPLHF

clone_size: NA
d_call: NA
v_call: TRBV18
j_call: TRBJ2-7
cdr3_nt: TGTGCCAGCTCACCAGGAGGTAGCGGCTACGAGCAGTACTTC
cdr3_aa: CASSPGGSGYEQYF

clone_size: NA
d_call: NA
v_call: TRBV6-5
j_call: TRBJ2-7
cdr3_nt: TGTGCCAGCAGGTGGACTGGGGGGTACGAGCAGTACTTC
cdr3_aa: CASRWTGGYEQYF

clone_size: few
d_call: TRBD1
v_call: TRBV5-1
j_call: TRBJ1-6
cdr3_nt: TGCGCCAGCAGCCCGACAGGGCCCAGTTCACCCCTCCACTTT
cdr3_aa: CASSPTGPSSPLHF

clone_size: NA
d_call: NA
v_call: TRBV4-1
j_call: TRBJ1-2
cdr3_nt: TGCGCCAGCAGCCCCGGGAATATCGCGGGGTACACCTTC
cdr3_aa: CASSPGNIAGYTF

clone_size: NA
d_call: NA
v_call: TRBV9
j_call: TRBJ1-4
cdr3_nt: TGTGCCAGCAGCCCTAGCGTAGGAACCCAGGGAGAAAAACTGTTTTTT
cdr3_aa: CASSPSVGTQGEKLFF

clone_size: NA
d_call: TRBD2
v_call: TRBV4-2
j_call: TRBJ2-1
cdr3_nt: TGTGCCAGCAGCCAAGATTTGGGGGGGGGAAATGAGCAGTTCTTC
cdr3_aa: CASSQDLGGGNEQFF

clone_size: few
d_call: NA
v_call: TRBV19
j_call: TRBJ1-2
cdr3_nt: TGTGCCACTGAAAGACCCGAGAGCAACTATGGCTACACCTTC
cdr3_aa: CATERPESNYGYTF

clone_size: NA
d_call: TRBD2
v_call: TRBV5-1
j_call: TRBJ2-7
cdr3_nt: TGCGCCAGCAGCCCGATCGGGACTAGCGTCTCCTACGAGCAGTACTTC
cdr3_aa: CASSPIGTSVSYEQYF

clone_size: once
d_call: NA
v_call: TRBV7-9
j_call: TRBJ2-7
cdr3_nt: TGTGCCAGCAGCTTTACCACCTCGGACGACGAGCAGTACTTC
cdr3_aa: CASSFTTSDDEQYF

clone_size: NA
d_call: NA
v_call: TRBV7-2
j_call: TRBJ2-1
cdr3_nt: TGTGCCAGCAGCTTTATGACTTACAATGAGCAGTTCTTC
cdr3_aa: CASSFMTYNEQFF

clone_size: NA
d_call: TRBD1
v_call: TRBV6-5
j_call: TRBJ1-3
cdr3_nt: TGTGCCACCGTTTCGGACAGGGCTGATGGAAACACCATATATTTT
cdr3_aa: CATVSDRADGNTIYF

clone_size: once
d_call: TRBD1
v_call: TRBV4-1
j_call: TRBJ2-2
cdr3_nt: TGCGCCAGCAGCCCCGGGACAGGGGGCCGCACCGGGGAGCTGTTTTTT
cdr3_aa: CASSPGTGGRTGELFF

clone_size: NA
d_call: NA
v_call: TRBV5-4
j_call: TRBJ1-1
cdr3_nt: TGTGCCAGCAGCGGCCCTACAGGGTTGAAAATGAACACTGAAGCTTTCTTT
cdr3_aa: CASSGPTGLKMNTEAFF

clone_size: NA
d_call: NA
v_call: TRBV5-1
j_call: TRBJ1-2
cdr3_nt: TGCGCCAGCAGCTTGGGGTTTGGCTACACCTTC
cdr3_aa: CASSLGFGYTF

clone_size: NA
d_call: NA
v_call: TRBV30
j_call: TRBJ1-1
cdr3_nt: TGTGCCCTTATAGGGGGTTGGGCCACTGAAGCTTTCTTT
cdr3_aa: CALIGGWATEAFF

clone_size: NA
d_call: TRBD1
v_call: TRBV5-5
j_call: TRBJ2-3
cdr3_nt: TGTGCCAGCAGCTGGACAGGGATAGCAGACACAGATACGCAGTATTTT
cdr3_aa: CASSWTGIADTDTQYF

clone_size: NA
d_call: NA
v_call: TRBV18
j_call: TRBJ2-7
cdr3_nt: TGTGCCAGCTCCCCCGAGATAGGGGCCTACGAGCAGTACTTC
cdr3_aa: CASSPEIGAYEQYF

clone_size: medium-sized
d_call: NA
v_call: TRBV5-1
j_call: TRBJ2-1
cdr3_nt: TGCGCCAGCAGCTTGTCTCCGTACAATGAGCAGTTCTTC
cdr3_aa: CASSLSPYNEQFF

clone_size: NA
d_call: NA
v_call: TRBV2
j_call: TRBJ1-4
cdr3_nt: TGTGCCAGCAGCAGACAGACAACTAATGAAAAACTGTTTTTT
cdr3_aa: CASSRQTTNEKLFF

clone_size: NA
d_call: TRBD2
v_call: TRBV7-2
j_call: TRBJ2-5
cdr3_nt: TGTGCCAGCAGCCCAACTAGCGTCCAAGAGACCCAGTACTTC
cdr3_aa: CASSPTSVQETQYF

clone_size: NA
d_call: NA
v_call: TRBV29-1
j_call: TRBJ2-7
cdr3_nt: TGCAGCGTTGTCCCTATGAGGGAGAGTCACGAGCAGTACTTC
cdr3_aa: CSVVPMRESHEQYF

clone_size: NA
d_call: NA
v_call: TRBV9
j_call: TRBJ2-3
cdr3_nt: TGTGCCAGCAGCGTCGGTAACGGGGCGTCGGATACGCAGTATTTT
cdr3_aa: CASSVGNGASDTQYF

clone_size: NA
d_call: TRBD1
v_call: TRBV2
j_call: TRBJ1-2
cdr3_nt: TGTGCCAGCAGTGAAAAGGGGGCTCGAGGCTACACCTTC
cdr3_aa: CASSEKGARGYTF

clone_size: NA
d_call: NA
v_call: TRBV7-8
j_call: TRBJ2-1
cdr3_nt: TGTGCCAGCAGCTTATTCCAGTCGTCCTACAATGAGCAGTTCTTC
cdr3_aa: CASSLFQSSYNEQFF

clone_size: NA
d_call: NA
v_call: TRBV6-5
j_call: TRBJ2-7
cdr3_nt: TGTGCCAGCAGTTACTCTAAGGGGGAGCAGTACTTC
cdr3_aa: CASSYSKGEQYF

clone_size: NA
d_call: TRBD2
v_call: TRBV5-4
j_call: TRBJ2-3
cdr3_nt: TGTGCCAGCAGCTTAACTAGCGGCAAAGGCACAGATACGCAGTATTTT
cdr3_aa: CASSLTSGKGTDTQYF

clone_size: NA
d_call: TRBD1
v_call: TRBV7-2
j_call: TRBJ2-2
cdr3_nt: TGTGCCAGCAGCCCGTTCGACAGGGCTACCGGGGAGCTGTTTTTT
cdr3_aa: CASSPFDRATGELFF

clone_size: NA
d_call: NA
v_call: TRBV7-9
j_call: TRBJ2-2
cdr3_nt: TGTGCCAGCAGCTCTGAAGTTAACACCGGGGAGCTGTTTTTT
cdr3_aa: CASSSEVNTGELFF

clone_size: few
d_call: NA
v_call: TRBV6-1
j_call: TRBJ1-1
cdr3_nt: TGTGCCAGCAGCAGACAGGTTTGGGAGACTGAAGCTTTCTTT
cdr3_aa: CASSRQVWETEAFF

clone_size: NA
d_call: TRBD2
v_call: TRBV9
j_call: TRBJ2-1
cdr3_nt: TGTGCCAGCAGAACCAGACTAGCGGGACCACTTTTCTACAATGAGCAGTTCTTC
cdr3_aa: CASRTRLAGPLFYNEQFF

clone_size: NA
d_call: TRBD2
v_call: TRBV2
j_call: TRBJ2-3
cdr3_nt: TGTGCCAGCAGTGAAACCGCTAGCGGGGGGGGCACAGATACGCAGTATTTT
cdr3_aa: CASSETASGGGTDTQYF

clone_size: few
d_call: NA
v_call: TRBV30
j_call: TRBJ1-5
cdr3_nt: TGTGCCTCCAGTGGGGGCAGTATTAGCAATCAGCCCCAGCATTTT
cdr3_aa: CASSGGSISNQPQHF

clone_size: NA
d_call: NA
v_call: TRBV30
j_call: TRBJ2-7
cdr3_nt: TGTGCCTGGAGCCGTGCTGGGGAATACGAGCAGTACTTC
cdr3_aa: CAWSRAGEYEQYF

clone_size: NA
d_call: NA
v_call: TRBV7-2
j_call: TRBJ1-3
cdr3_nt: TGTGCCAGCAGCCCCTCTTCTGGAAACACCATATATTTT
cdr3_aa: CASSPSSGNTIYF

clone_size: NA
d_call: NA
v_call: TRBV7-8
j_call: TRBJ2-1
cdr3_nt: TGTGCCAGCAGTTTAAACCCTAATGAGCAGTTCTTC
cdr3_aa: CASSLNPNEQFF